Shown below are 9 T cell receptor beta chains from a single sample sequenced in a study of blood T cell repertoires in COVID-19. Profiling relied on immunoSEQ multiplex PCR, and the TCRdb table lists in-frame clones only, not all of them. The top ten hold 11% of the sample, which has 250,000 to 300,000 clones, roughly 90% seen once. The sequenced sample consisted of peripheral blood. All receptors come from a woman between 25 and 40 years old with COVID-19, enrolled during active disease.

CDR3 region: CASSASPGLAGGRETQYF. CDR3 DNA sequence: TGTGCCAGCAGCGCTAGTCCGGGACTAGCGGGAGGACGGGAGACCCAGTACTTC. This chain joins TRBV9 and TRBJ2-5; 15 nucleotides agree with TRBD2. In germline, CDR1 is SGDLS, CDR2 YYNGEE. There are 18 residues in the CDR3. The ends lost 3 bases at V and 5 bases at J; junction bases unmatched: 11.

V is TRBV5-6 and J is TRBJ2-3, with TRBD2 matching 7 bases. Germline CDR1 reads SGHDT; CDR2 reads YYEEEE. Losses at the gene ends were 3 bases for V and 2 bases for J; bases not matched to a gene: 15. This CDR3 has 18 amino acids. The CDR3 spells CASSSGGAGRRVTDTQYF. The CDR3 nucleotides read TGTGCCAGCAGCTCTGGAGGAGCCGGGAGGCGGGTCACAGATACGCAGTATTTT.

The V gene is TRBV18, the J gene TRBJ2-7, with 9 bases aligning to TRBD2. J gave up 5 bases and V 6 bases, and 11 bases lay outside the gene matches. In germline, CDR1 is KGHSH, CDR2 LQKENI. The length of the CDR3 is 15 residues. CDR3 DNA sequence: TGTGCCAGCTCGTCCACCGGGACTAGCAGGAACGAGCAGTACTTC. The encoded protein is CASSSTGTSRNEQYF.

To note about this clone: An end of the junction does not agree with germline; a read error may underlie this. This chain connects TRBV7-2 to TRBJ2-1; 11 bases fit TRBD2. The germline CDR1 and CDR2 sequences are SGHTA and FQGNSA. This CDR3 spans 17 amino acids. The CDR3, as DNA: TGTGCCAGCAGCTTATCCCTTAGCGGGAGGGCCTATAATGAGCAGTTCTTC. Translation gives CASSLSLSGRAYNEQFF.

CDR3 nucleotide sequence: TGTGCCACCAGCAACCTAGCGGGGGGGGAGACCCAGTACTTC. It codes for CATSNLAGGETQYF. The V and J genes are TRBV15 and TRBJ2-5; 12 nucleotides match TRBD2. With V trimmed by 4 bases and J by 5 bases, 2 bases remained unmatched. There are 14 residues in the CDR3. In germline, CDR1 is LNHNV, CDR2 YYDKDF (reference sequence). Full variable domain (outside the CDR3, taken from reference TRBV15 and TRBJ2-5): DAMVIQNPRYQVTQFGKPVTLSCSQTLNHNVMYWYQQKSSQAPKLLFHYYDKDFNNEADTPDNFQSRRPNTSFCFLDIRSPGLGDTAMYLCATSNLAGGETQYFGPGTRLLVL.

V usage is TRBV7-9 and J usage is TRBJ2-5, with D possibly being TRBD1 (5 bases). V lost 5 bases and J lost 4, with 11 bases in between. Germline CDR1 reads SEHNR; CDR2 reads FQNEAQ (reference sequence). CDR3 size: 13 residues. CDR3 in DNA: TGTGCCAGCAGCCTAGGGGCCAGAGAGACCCAGTACTTC. Residues: CASSLGARETQYF. Supplemented by reference TRBV7-9 and TRBJ2-5, the full variable domain reads DTGVSQNPRHKITKRGQNVTFRCDPISEHNRLYWYRQTLGQGPEFLTYFQNEAQLEKSRLLSDRFSAERPKGSFSTLEIQRTEQGDSAMYLCASSLGARETQYFGPGTRLLVL.

The chain employs TRBV10-3 and TRBJ2-3; TRBD2 agrees at 7 bases. The germline V gene encodes CDR1 ENHRY and CDR2 SYGVKD. Germline trimming cut 6 bases from V and 2 bases from J; bases unmatched to any gene: 5. The CDR3 runs 14 residues. CDR3 sequence: CAIRERELTDTQYF. CDR3 DNA: TGTGCCATCAGAGAGCGGGAACTCACAGATACGCAGTATTTT.

This chain uses TRBV5-6 with TRBJ2-3; possible D gene TRBD1, 6 bases. CDR3 length: 15 residues. The V gene's germline CDR1 is SGHDT and CDR2 YYEEEE. Deletions cut 4 bases from V and 6 bases from J, with 18 bases between. The DNA of the CDR3 is TGTGCCAGCAGCATACTTCAGGGGAGAAAGGATACGCAGTATTTT. Its protein is CASSILQGRKDTQYF.

The chain employs TRBV5-4 and TRBJ1-1, with no clear D. V was cut by 4 bases and J by 1 base, with 8 bases left in between. The germline V gene encodes CDR1 SGHNT and CDR2 YYREEE (reference sequence). The CDR3 totals 13 residues. The CDR3: CASSKRRNTEAFF. CDR3 in DNA: TGTGCCAGCAGCAAACGGAGGAACACTGAAGCTTTCTTT.